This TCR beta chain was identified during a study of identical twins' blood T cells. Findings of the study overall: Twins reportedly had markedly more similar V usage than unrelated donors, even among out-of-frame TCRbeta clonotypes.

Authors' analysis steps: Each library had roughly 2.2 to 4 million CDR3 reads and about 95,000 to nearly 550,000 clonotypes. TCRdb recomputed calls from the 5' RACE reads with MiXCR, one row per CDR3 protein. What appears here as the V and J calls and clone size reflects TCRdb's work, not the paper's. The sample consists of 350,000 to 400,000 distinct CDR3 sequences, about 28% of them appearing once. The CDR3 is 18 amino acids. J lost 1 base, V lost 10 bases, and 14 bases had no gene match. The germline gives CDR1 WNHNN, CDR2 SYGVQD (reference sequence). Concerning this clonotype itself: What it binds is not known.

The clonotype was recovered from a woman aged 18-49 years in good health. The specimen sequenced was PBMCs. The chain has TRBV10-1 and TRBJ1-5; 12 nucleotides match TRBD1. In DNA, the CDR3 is TGCGCCACCCCCGGGGACAGGGGGCATTTGAAGAGCAATCAGCCCCAGCATTTT. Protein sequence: CATPGDRGHLKSNQPQHF.